What follows are 7 T cell receptor beta chains derived from one specimen sequenced in a study of Graves' ophthalmopathy and Graves' hyperthyroidism. For repertoire sequencing, the TCR beta CDR3 regions were amplified from RNA transcripts. HTBI primers served in a first-round RT-PCR, which a second-round multiplex PCR followed. TCRdb re-analysed the multiplex PCR reads in MiXCR, keeping a single row per CDR3 protein. The table has over a million distinct CDR3 sequences, about 36% seen once. The source material was peripheral blood or thyroid tissue (not recorded which). All receptors derive from an adult man with Graves' hyperthyroidism.

The V and J genes are TRBV5-4 and TRBJ2-7; 8 bases are shared with TRBD2. The J segment lost 3 bases and the V segment lost 2 bases, leaving 10 bases of the junction unmatched. CDR1 and CDR2 (germline): SGHNT, YYREEE (reference sequence). This CDR3 has 16 amino acids. The DNA of the CDR3 is TGTGCCAGCAGCTTACCGGGAGGGCGGGGATACTACGAGCAGTACTTC. It translates to CASSLPGGRGYYEQYF.

This clonotype has a handful of counts. The chain joins TRBV6-6 to TRBJ1-1; D unresolved. The germline V gene encodes CDR1 MNHNY and CDR2 SVGAGI (reference sequence). The V end lost 6 bases, the J end lost 1 base, and 15 bases lay between the germline ends. The CDR3 spans 15 residues. CDR3 nucleotide sequence: TGTGCCAGCAGCCAACCGCGGACGGGGAACACTGAAGCTTTCTTT. It translates to CASSQPRTGNTEAFF.

In this sample, this clonotype turned up once. The chain has TRBV10-3 and TRBJ1-3, with TRBD1 as a possible D gene (5 bases). The length of the CDR3 is 17 residues. The germline V gene encodes CDR1 ENHRY and CDR2 SYGVKD. Trimming shortened V by 10 bases and J by 2 bases, and 24 bases separated the two germline ends. In nucleotides, the CDR3 is TGTGCCAGCTCCGGTGGAAGTGGGGGTCGTCCTGGAAACACCATATATTTT. Its translation: CASSGGSGGRPGNTIYF.

This clonotype appeared many times. V usage is TRBV7-9 and J usage is TRBJ2-7, with a possible D match to TRBD2 (5 bases). V was shortened by 7 bases and J by 1 base, with 14 bases between the two germline ends. This CDR3 spans 14 amino acids. Germline loops: CDR1 SEHNR, CDR2 FQNEAQ (reference sequence). CDR3 coding DNA: TGTGCCAGCACCCCCGCGGACTTATCCTACGAGCAGTACTTC. Translating it yields CASTPADLSYEQYF.

This clonotype was picked up one time. The chain has TRBV7-2 and TRBJ2-5; possible D gene TRBD2, 6 bases. CDR3 length equals 14 residues. V dropped 3 bases and J dropped 5 bases, with 13 bases sitting between them. Germline V CDR1 and CDR2: SGHTA, FQGNSA. The CDR3 sequence: CASSLEGILETQYF. CDR3 in DNA: TGTGCCAGCAGCTTGGAGGGTATTTTGGAGACCCAGTACTTC.

This clonotype was picked up many times. This rearrangement joins TRBV5-1 to TRBJ2-6; D remains unclear. The CDR3 has 14 residues. Germline CDR1 SGHRS, CDR2 YFSETQ. The V and J ends lost 4 bases and 4 bases respectively, with 9 bases between them. CDR3 in amino acids: CASSRTPGANVLTF. As DNA, the CDR3 is TGCGCCAGCAGCCGAACCCCGGGGGCCAACGTCCTGACTTTC.

The chain employs TRBV15 and TRBJ2-7; D is uncertain. The germline gives CDR1 LNHNV, CDR2 YYDKDF (reference sequence). The CDR3 loop spans 14 amino acids. Trimming removed 0 bases from V and 3 bases from J, with 9 bases in between. For the CDR3, the DNA is TGTGCCACCAGCAGAGATTCGGCAGTCTACGAGCAGTACTTC. Its translation: CATSRDSAVYEQYF.